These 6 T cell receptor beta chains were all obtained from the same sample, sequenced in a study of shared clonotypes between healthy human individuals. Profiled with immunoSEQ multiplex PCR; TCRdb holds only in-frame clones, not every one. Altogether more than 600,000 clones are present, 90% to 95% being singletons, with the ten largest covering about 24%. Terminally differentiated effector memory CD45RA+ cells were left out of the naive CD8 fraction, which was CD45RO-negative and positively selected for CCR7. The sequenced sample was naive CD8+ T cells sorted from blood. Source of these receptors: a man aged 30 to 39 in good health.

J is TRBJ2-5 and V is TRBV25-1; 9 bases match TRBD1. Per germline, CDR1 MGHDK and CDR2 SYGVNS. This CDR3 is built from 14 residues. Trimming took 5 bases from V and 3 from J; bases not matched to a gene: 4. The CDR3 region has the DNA TGTGCCAGCAGTACTTGGGACAGGGAAGAGACCCAGTACTTC. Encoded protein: CASSTWDREETQYF.

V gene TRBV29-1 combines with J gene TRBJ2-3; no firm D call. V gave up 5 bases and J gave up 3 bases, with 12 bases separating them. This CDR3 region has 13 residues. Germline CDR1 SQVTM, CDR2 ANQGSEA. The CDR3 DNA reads TGCAGCGTTCGGCAGGTGAATACAGATACGCAGTATTTT. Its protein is CSVRQVNTDTQYF.

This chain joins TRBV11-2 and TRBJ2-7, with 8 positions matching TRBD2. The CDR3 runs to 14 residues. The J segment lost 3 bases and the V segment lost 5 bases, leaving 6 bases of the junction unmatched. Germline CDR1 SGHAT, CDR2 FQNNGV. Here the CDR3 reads CASSQTSVDYEQYF. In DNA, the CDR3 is TGTGCCAGCAGCCAGACTAGCGTGGACTACGAGCAGTACTTC.

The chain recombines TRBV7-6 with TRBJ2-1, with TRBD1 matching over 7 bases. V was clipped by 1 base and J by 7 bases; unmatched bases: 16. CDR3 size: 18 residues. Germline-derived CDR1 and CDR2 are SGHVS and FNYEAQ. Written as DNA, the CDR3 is TGTGCCAGCAGCTTAGGGGTATCGGGACAGATTTTGGAGAATGAGCAGTTCTTC. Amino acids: CASSLGVSGQILENEQFF.

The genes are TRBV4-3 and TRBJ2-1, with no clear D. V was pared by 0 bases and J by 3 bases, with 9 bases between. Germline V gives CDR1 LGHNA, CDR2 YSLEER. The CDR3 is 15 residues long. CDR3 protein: CASSQDSTVYNEQFF. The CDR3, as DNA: TGCGCCAGCAGCCAAGATAGTACTGTCTACAATGAGCAGTTCTTC.

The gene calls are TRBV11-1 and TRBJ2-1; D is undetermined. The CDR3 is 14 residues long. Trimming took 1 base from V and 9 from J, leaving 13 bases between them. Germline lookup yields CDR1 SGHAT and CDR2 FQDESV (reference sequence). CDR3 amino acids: CASSLGASFSEQFF. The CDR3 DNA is TGTGCCAGCAGCTTAGGGGCTAGTTTTAGTGAGCAGTTCTTC. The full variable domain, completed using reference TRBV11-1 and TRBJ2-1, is EAEVAQSPRYKITEKSQAVAFWCDPISGHATLYWYRQILGQGPELLVQFQDESVVDDSQLPKDRFSAERLKGVDSTLKIQPAELGDSAMYLCASSLGASFSEQFFGPGTRLTVL.